Included here is one T cell receptor beta chain sequence, with context. The sample originates from a study of T cells after yellow fever vaccination. Background on the study: Where fractions had low cell numbers, libraries were prepared from them with the SMART-Seq v4 Ultra Low Input RNA kit.

From germline, CDR1 is SGHVS and CDR2 FNYEAQ. This CDR3 has 14 residues. V shed 5 bases and J 4 bases; nucleotides not matched to a gene: 4. MiXCR, applied by TCRdb to the 5' RACE reads, yields one record per CDR3 protein. The sample gives 250,000 to 300,000 distinct CDR3 sequences, 5.2% of which show up once; less than 3.5% is in the top ten. The sample consisted of CD4+ T cells sorted from PBMCs, taken on the day of the yellow fever booster vaccination. This receptor was obtained from a man between 18 and 35 years old who received the YFV17D yellow fever vaccine. The chain has TRBV7-6 and TRBJ2-3; TRBD1 matches at 9 bases. CDR3 DNA sequence: TGTGCCAGCAGCCCCGGGACAGGGTCAGATACGCAGTATTTT. It yields the protein CASSPGTGSDTQYF.